This is a list of T cell receptor beta chains from one sample in a study of human T cells and chemical hapten exposure. TCRdb used MiXCR to reprocess the RACE reads, holding one entry per CDR3 protein. The repertoire holds about 64,000 distinct CDR3 sequences, about 10% seen once, with roughly 2.1% in the top ten. Here the sequenced sample was whole blood, taken in connection with sensitization to the hapten diphenylcyclopropenone (DPC). All receptors derive from a woman aged 25 to 39 with alopecia areata. Some clones in this sample may be carry-over from other donors' samples. The CDR3 runs from the conserved cysteine through the conserved F or W. D genes are given only for firm matches. A clone size is listed for some rows: how often the clone was seen (once, few, many), or a class if it is expanded.

j_gene,abundance,v_gene,d_gene,len,CDR3nt,CDR3aa
TRBJ1-1,many,TRBV20-1,-,12,TGCAGTGCTAGGCGCAGGGCTACTGAAGCTTTCTTT,CSARRRATEAFF
TRBJ2-7,-,TRBV28,-,13,TGTGCCAGCACCCTCACGGTCCCCTACGAGCAGTACTTC,CASTLTVPYEQYF
TRBJ1-1,many,TRBV10-3,-,13,TGTGCCATCAGTTCAGAGAAGAACACTGAAGCTTTCTTT,CAISSEKNTEAFF
TRBJ2-3,-,TRBV20-1,TRBD2,17,TGCAGTGCTAGCCTCAATCCTACTAGCGGGCCGACAGATACGCAGTATTTT,CSASLNPTSGPTDTQYF
TRBJ2-3,-,TRBV6-2/TRBV6-3,-,14,TGTGCCAGCAGTTACTCCGAGGTCACAGATACGCAGTATTTT,CASSYSEVTDTQYF
TRBJ2-7,few,TRBV6-5,TRBD1,14,TGTGCCAGCAGTTACTCGACAGGGCTGGGAGAGCAGTACTTC,CASSYSTGLGEQYF
TRBJ2-6,many,TRBV5-1,-,17,TGCGCCAGCAGCTTATCTCCACAGGGATCTGGGGCCAACGTCCTGACTTTC,CASSLSPQGSGANVLTF
TRBJ1-6,many,TRBV6-5,-,12,TGTGCCAGCGCGGGGTACGCTTCACCCCTCCACTTT,CASAGYASPLHF
TRBJ2-7,few,TRBV29-1,TRBD1,14,TGCAGCGTTGCTAGGGGACAGGGAGTGGGCGAGCAGTACTTC,CSVARGQGVGEQYF
TRBJ2-2,few,TRBV27,-,15,TGTGCCAGCAGTTTACAAGGGGGACTCACCGGGGAGCTGTTTTTT,CASSLQGGLTGELFF